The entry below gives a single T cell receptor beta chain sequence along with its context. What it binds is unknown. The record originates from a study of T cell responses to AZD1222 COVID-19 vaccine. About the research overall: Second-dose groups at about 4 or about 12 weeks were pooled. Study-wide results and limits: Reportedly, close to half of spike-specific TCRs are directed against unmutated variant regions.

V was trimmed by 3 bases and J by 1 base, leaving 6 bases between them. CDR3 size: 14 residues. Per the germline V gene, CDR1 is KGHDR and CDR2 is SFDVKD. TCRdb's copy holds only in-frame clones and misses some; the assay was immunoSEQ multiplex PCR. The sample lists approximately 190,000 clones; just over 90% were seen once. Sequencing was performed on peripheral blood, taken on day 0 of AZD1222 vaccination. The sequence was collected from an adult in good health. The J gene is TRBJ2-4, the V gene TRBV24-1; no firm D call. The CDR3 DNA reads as TGTGCCACCAGTGATGCGTCGGCCAAAAACATTCAGTACTTC. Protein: CATSDASAKNIQYF.